The present entry profiles one TCR beta chain with its context. Random-hexamer reverse transcription was applied to roughly 0.5 to 1 ug RNA. TCRdb reanalysed the immunoSEQ multiplex PCR reads using MiXCR and keeps one entry per CDR3 protein. The sample carries some 260,000 distinct CDR3 sequences, roughly 93% recorded once. The record originates from a study of CD8 T cells in Susac syndrome. CD8+ and CD4+ blood T cells underwent TCR beta sequencing. V was clipped by 0 bases and J by 4 bases; unmatched bases: 3. The germline gives CDR1 SGHRS, CDR2 YFSETQ. This CDR3 is built from 14 residues. The J gene is TRBJ1-2, the V gene TRBV5-1; 7 bases line up with TRBD1. Material: CD4+ T cells from PBMCs. The source is a human donor with multiple sclerosis. CDR3 bases: TGCGCCAGCAGCTTGGAAGGGACAGCCTATGGCTACACCTTC. Protein: CASSLEGTAYGYTF.